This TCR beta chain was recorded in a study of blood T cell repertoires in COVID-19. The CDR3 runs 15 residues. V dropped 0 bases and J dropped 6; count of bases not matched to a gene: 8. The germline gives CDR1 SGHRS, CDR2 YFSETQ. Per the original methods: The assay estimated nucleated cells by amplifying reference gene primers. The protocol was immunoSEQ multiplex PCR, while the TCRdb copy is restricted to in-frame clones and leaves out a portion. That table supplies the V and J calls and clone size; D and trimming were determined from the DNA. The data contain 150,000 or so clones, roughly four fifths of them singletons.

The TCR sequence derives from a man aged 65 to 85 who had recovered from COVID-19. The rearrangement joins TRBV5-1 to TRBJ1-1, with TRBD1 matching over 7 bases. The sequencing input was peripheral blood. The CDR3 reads CASSLEGARGAEAFF. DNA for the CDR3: TGCGCCAGCAGCTTGGAGGGGGCGAGGGGCGCTGAAGCTTTCTTT.